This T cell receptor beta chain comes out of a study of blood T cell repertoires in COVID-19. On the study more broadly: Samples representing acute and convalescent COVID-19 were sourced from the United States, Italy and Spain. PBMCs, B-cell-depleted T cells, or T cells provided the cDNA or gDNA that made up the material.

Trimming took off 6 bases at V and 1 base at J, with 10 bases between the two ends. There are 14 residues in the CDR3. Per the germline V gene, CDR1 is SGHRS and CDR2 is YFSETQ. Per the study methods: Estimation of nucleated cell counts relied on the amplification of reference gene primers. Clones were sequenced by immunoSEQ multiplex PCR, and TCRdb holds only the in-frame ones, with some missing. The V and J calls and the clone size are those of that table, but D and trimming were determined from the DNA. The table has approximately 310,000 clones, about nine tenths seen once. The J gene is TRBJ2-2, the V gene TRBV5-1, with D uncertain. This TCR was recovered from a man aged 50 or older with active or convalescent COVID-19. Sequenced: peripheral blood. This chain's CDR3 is CASKNSLNTGELFF. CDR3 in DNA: TGCGCCAGCAAGAACAGCCTGAACACCGGGGAGCTGTTTTTT. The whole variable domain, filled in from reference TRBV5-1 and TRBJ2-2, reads KAGVTQTPRYLIKTRGQQVTLSCSPISGHRSVSWYQQTPGQGLQFLFEYFSETQRNKGNFPGRFSGRQFSNSRSEMNVSTLELGDSALYLCASKNSLNTGELFFGEGSRLTVL.